These 32 T cell receptor beta chains were all obtained from the same sample, sequenced in a study of PD-L1 blockade in urothelial cancer. TCRdb's table, derived via immunoSEQ multiplex PCR, lists solely in-frame clones and lacks some. Counted here are tens of thousands of clones, around nine tenths occurring once; the ten biggest clones make up less than 8%. The sample was PBMCs, taken around atezolizumab (anti-PD-L1) treatment. The receptors derive from a man aged 55 to 70 with urothelial cancer.

This clone was seen more than once but under ten times. V usage is TRBV2 and J usage is TRBJ1-2, with D uncertain. Germline CDR1 SNHLY, CDR2 FYNNEI. This CDR3 has 12 residues. V shed 4 bases and J shed 3 bases, with 6 bases lying between them. The CDR3 bases are TGTGCCAGCAGTGGGACTGACTATGGCTACACCTTC. Protein: CASSGTDYGYTF.

The chain employs TRBV5-6 and TRBJ2-7; TRBD1 matches at 8 bases. This CDR3 contains 15 residues. Germline V gives CDR1 SGHDT, CDR2 YYEEEE. V lost 2 bases to trimming and J lost 1 base; unmatched junction nucleotides: 5. The DNA for the CDR3 is TGTGCCAGCAGCTTTACAGGGGGAAGATCCTACGAGCAGTACTTC. Amino acids: CASSFTGGRSYEQYF.

This clone occurred once. This chain uses TRBV7-6 with TRBJ2-3; 10 bases are a match to TRBD2. Per germline, CDR1 SGHVS and CDR2 FNYEAQ. J lost 2 bases, V lost 1 base, and 3 bases had no gene match. This CDR3 region has 16 residues. This CDR3 reads CASSLVAGGFTDTQYF. Written as DNA, the CDR3 is TGTGCCAGCAGCTTAGTAGCGGGGGGATTCACAGATACGCAGTATTTT.

The chain is built from TRBV10-3 and TRBJ1-2; no definite D call. CDR3 length equals 13 residues. Trimming cost V 2 bases and J 4 bases, with 8 bases left between them. Germline V lookup: CDR1 ENHRY, CDR2 SYGVKD. The CDR3 loop reads CAISEAVSYGYTF. The CDR3, as DNA: TGTGCCATCAGTGAGGCGGTTTCCTATGGCTACACCTTC.

This chain joins TRBV4-1 and TRBJ1-5; 8 bases are a match to TRBD1. CDR1 and CDR2 (germline): MGHRA, YSYEKL. The CDR3 totals 14 residues. Trimming at V came to 3 bases and at J to 2 bases, leaving 0 bases not matched to a gene. The CDR3 here is CASSQDRGNQPQHF. The CDR3 DNA sequence: TGCGCCAGCAGCCAGGACAGGGGCAATCAGCCCCAGCATTTT.

The V call is TRBV19, the J call TRBJ2-1, with 9 bases matching TRBD1. The V segment lost 9 bases and the J segment 2 bases; nucleotides outside the gene matches: 2. The CDR3 is made up of 13 amino acids. Germline V gene lookup returns CDR1 LNHDA and CDR2 SQIVND (reference sequence). The CDR3 spells CASGQGTYNEQFF. The CDR3 DNA reads as TGTGCCAGCGGACAGGGGACCTACAATGAGCAGTTCTTC.

The V gene is TRBV7-9, the J gene TRBJ1-1, with D tentatively TRBD1 (5 bases). The V end lost 1 base, the J end lost 0 bases, and 12 bases lay between the germline ends. The CDR3 spans 16 residues. The germline V gene has CDR1 SEHNR and CDR2 FQNEAQ (reference sequence). Here the CDR3 reads CASSLVSRGMNTEAFF. The CDR3 coding sequence is TGTGCCAGCAGCTTAGTATCAAGGGGCATGAACACTGAAGCTTTCTTT.

The chain carries TRBV5-1 and TRBJ2-7; TRBD1 might be the D (5 bases). Per the germline V gene, CDR1 is SGHRS and CDR2 is YFSETQ. The CDR3 length is 14 residues. V dropped 0 bases and J dropped 2 bases, with 9 bases sitting between them. The CDR3 reads CASSLGGQTYEQYF. The CDR3 DNA reads TGCGCCAGCAGCTTGGGGGGCCAAACCTACGAGCAGTACTTC.

The gene calls are TRBV19 and TRBJ1-5; 8 bases align to TRBD1. V shed 9 bases, J shed 7 bases, and the junction held 14 bases outside the gene matches. From germline, CDR1 is LNHDA and CDR2 SQIVND (reference sequence). The CDR3 covers 15 residues. The chain's CDR3 is CARDQGARNWQPQHF. In DNA form, the CDR3 reads TGTGCCAGGGATCAGGGGGCGCGTAATTGGCAGCCCCAGCATTTT.

The chain links TRBV5-1 to TRBJ1-1, with 8 bases matching TRBD1. Per germline, CDR1 SGHRS and CDR2 YFSETQ. The CDR3 contains 15 residues. The ends lost 2 bases at V and 1 base at J; junction bases unmatched: 4. The CDR3 bases are TGCGCCAGCAGCTTAAACAGGGGGGGGAACACTGAAGCTTTCTTT. This sequence encodes CASSLNRGGNTEAFF.

The V and J genes are TRBV5-6 and TRBJ2-7, with D perhaps matching TRBD2 (5 bases). Between the trimmed V and J ends, which lost 4 bases and 1 base, there was a span of 9 bases. The germline CDR1 and CDR2 sequences are SGHDT and YYEEEE. The CDR3 length is 13 residues. This CDR3 is CASSGGGSYEQYF. The CDR3 DNA is TGTGCCAGCAGCGGAGGTGGGTCCTACGAGCAGTACTTC.

CDR3 region: CASSTLSRAADHGYTF. The CDR3 region has the DNA TGTGCCAGTAGTACGTTGAGTCGGGCAGCGGACCATGGCTACACCTTC. The genes are TRBV19 and TRBJ1-2, with D unclear. The CDR3 covers 16 residues. The V gene lost 4 bases and the J gene lost 6 bases, with 21 bases spanning the gap. Germline V gene lookup returns CDR1 LNHDA and CDR2 SQIVND (reference sequence). Drawing the rest from reference TRBV19 and TRBJ1-2, the complete variable domain is DGGITQSPKYLFRKEGQNVTLSCEQNLNHDAMYWYRQDPGQGLRLIYYSQIVNDFQKGDIAEGYSVSREKKESFPLTVTSAQKNPTAFYLCASSTLSRAADHGYTFGSGTRLTVV.

The chain uses TRBV6-5 and TRBJ2-7, with 9 positions matching TRBD1. J gave up 4 bases and V 2 bases, and 3 bases lay outside the gene matches. Germline V gene data show CDR1 as MNHEY and CDR2 as SVGAGI. This CDR3 is built from 14 residues. The CDR3 spells CASSYRGQGYEQYF. The DNA of the CDR3 is TGTGCCAGCAGTTACAGGGGACAGGGATACGAGCAGTACTTC.

The rearrangement joins TRBV10-3 to TRBJ2-4; 15 bases agree with TRBD2. CDR3 length: 15 amino acids. V dropped 11 bases and J dropped 1; count of bases not matched to a gene: 3. Germline V CDR1 and CDR2: ENHRY, SYGVKD. The CDR3 DNA reads TGTGCCGCCGGGACTAGCGGGGGGGCCAAAAACATTCAGTACTTC. Protein: CAAGTSGGAKNIQYF.

This chain uses TRBV7-9 with TRBJ1-4; no firm D call. CDR1 and CDR2 from the germline V gene are SEHNR and FQNEAQ (reference sequence). Trimming took 3 bases from V and 8 from J, leaving 13 bases between them. The CDR3 has 14 amino acids. CDR3 sequence reads: CASSFAGDNEKLFF. Written as DNA, the CDR3 is TGTGCCAGCAGCTTCGCAGGCGATAACGAAAAACTGTTTTTT.

The gene calls are TRBV19 and TRBJ2-1, with D possibly TRBD2 on 5 matching bases. Trimming removed 2 bases from V and 4 bases from J, with 15 bases in between. The germline CDR1 and CDR2 sequences are LNHDA and SQIVND (reference sequence). The CDR3 spans 16 residues. The CDR3 bases are TGTGCCAGTAGTATACTTTGGCGGGCGGTATACAATGAGCAGTTCTTC. This sequence encodes CASSILWRAVYNEQFF.

The chain links TRBV5-1 to TRBJ1-4; unclear D gene. Germline V gene lookup returns CDR1 SGHRS and CDR2 YFSETQ. V was pared by 4 bases and J by 7 bases, with 20 bases between. The CDR3 is made up of 16 amino acids. In DNA, the CDR3 is TGCGCCAGCAGCACCCGACACGAGGGTAGGAGTGAAAAACTGTTTTTT. Amino acids: CASSTRHEGRSEKLFF.

The chain links TRBV5-4 to TRBJ1-5; TRBD1 agrees at 11 bases. Germline-derived CDR1 and CDR2 are SGHNT and YYREEE (reference sequence). There are 19 residues in the CDR3. V lost 1 base and J lost 1; bases outside the gene matches: 10. The CDR3 protein is CASSLYRDRGEGSNQPQHF. The CDR3 region has the DNA TGTGCCAGCAGCTTGTATCGGGACAGGGGGGAAGGGAGCAATCAGCCCCAGCATTTT.

V gene TRBV7-2 combines with J gene TRBJ2-1; 13 bases fit TRBD2. The junction had 15 bases not matched to a gene; V was cut back by 5 bases and J by 8 bases. The germline V gene encodes CDR1 SGHTA and CDR2 FQGNSA. The CDR3 contains 18 residues. The DNA of the CDR3 is TGTGCCAGCAGCCCCAACCCTGGGACTAGCGGGGCCAGGGATGAGCAGTTCTTC. This gives the protein CASSPNPGTSGARDEQFF.

The chain links TRBV4-2 to TRBJ2-2, with 7 positions matching TRBD1. V gave up 1 base and J gave up 5 bases; unmatched junction bases: 4. Germline V CDR1 and CDR2: LGHNA, YNFKEQ. CDR3 length: 15 amino acids. In DNA, the CDR3 is TGTGCCAGCAGCCAAGCCCTACAGGGGACCGGGGAGCTGTTTTTT. This codes for CASSQALQGTGELFF.

The genes are TRBV2 and TRBJ1-4, with D maybe TRBD1 (6 bases). The CDR3 spans 14 residues. The V end lost 7 bases, the J end lost 5 bases, and 14 bases lay between the germline ends. Germline V CDR1 and CDR2: SNHLY, FYNNEI. The CDR3 bases are TGTGCCAGCAACCGGGACACTAAAAATGAAAAACTGTTTTTT. Translated: CASNRDTKNEKLFF.

This rearrangement joins TRBV10-2 to TRBJ2-1; D perhaps matches TRBD1 (5 bases). Per the germline V gene, CDR1 is WSHSY and CDR2 is SAAADI. Trimming removed 3 bases at V and 4 bases at J, with 16 bases between. The CDR3 sequence is 16 residues long. For the CDR3, the DNA is TGCGCCAGCAGTGAAGGGCAGGGTTGGGCGTACAATGAGCAGTTCTTC. Its protein product is CASSEGQGWAYNEQFF.

The J gene is TRBJ1-4, the V gene TRBV6-6, with D perhaps matching TRBD1 (6 bases). Trimming left V 6 bases short and J 0 bases short, with 14 bases between. Germline lookup yields CDR1 MNHNY and CDR2 SVGAGI (reference sequence). This CDR3 is built from 16 residues. CDR3 in DNA: TGTGCCAGCAGCTCAACAGGGTCCTCAACTAATGAAAAACTGTTTTTT. Protein product: CASSSTGSSTNEKLFF.

The chain has TRBV5-5 and TRBJ2-2, with no clear D. Trimming took 3 bases from V and 5 from J, leaving 14 bases between them. The CDR3 sequence is 15 residues long. CDR1 SGHKS and CDR2 YYEKEE come from the germline V gene (reference sequence). The CDR3 spells CASSYYARTTGELFF. The CDR3 nucleotides are TGTGCCAGCAGCTACTACGCTAGAACTACCGGGGAGCTGTTTTTT. Supplemented by reference TRBV5-5 and TRBJ2-2, the full variable domain reads DAGVTQSPTHLIKTRGQQVTLRCSPISGHKSVSWYQQVLGQGPQFIFQYYEKEERGRGNFPDRFSARQFPNYSSELNVNALLLGDSALYLCASSYYARTTGELFFGEGSRLTVL.

The chain has TRBV11-1 and TRBJ1-1; the match to TRBD1 covers 9 bases. CDR1 is SGHAT, CDR2 FQDESV, per germline (reference sequence). V gave up 5 bases and J gave up 8 bases; unmatched junction bases: 6. The CDR3 is 13 residues long. The CDR3 DNA reads as TGTGCCAGCAGCCCGGGACAGGGAGACGAAGCTTTCTTT. Protein: CASSPGQGDEAFF.

The chain carries TRBV29-1 and TRBJ2-3; D remains unclear. The CDR3 covers 14 residues. Germline V gene lookup returns CDR1 SQVTM and CDR2 ANQGSEA. V dropped 4 bases and J dropped 1 base, with 12 bases sitting between them. CDR3 DNA: TGCAGCGTTGGTGCCCGCGAGGGCACAGATACGCAGTATTTT. This encodes CSVGAREGTDTQYF.

The chain has TRBV4-3 and TRBJ1-4; D not certain. Per the germline V gene, CDR1 is LGHNA and CDR2 is YSLEER. V was shortened by 4 bases and J by 5 bases, with 17 bases between the two germline ends. This CDR3 contains 16 residues. The CDR3 bases are TGCGCCAGCAGCCGCGAAACCGGGGTACGAAATGAAAAACTGTTTTTT. It translates to CASSRETGVRNEKLFF.

This chain links TRBV10-3 with TRBJ1-5; D is possibly TRBD1 (5 bases). The CDR3 is 13 residues long. The V and J ends lost 8 bases and 1 base respectively, with 9 bases between them. CDR1 and CDR2 (germline): ENHRY, SYGVKD. This CDR3 is CAIARDSNQPQHF. The CDR3 nucleotides are TGTGCCATCGCGCGGGACAGCAATCAGCCCCAGCATTTT.

The chain has TRBV5-1 and TRBJ2-3; 7 bases map to TRBD1. The V segment lost 4 bases and the J segment 0 bases; nucleotides outside the gene matches: 8. Germline assignment: CDR1 SGHRS and CDR2 YFSETQ. CDR3 length: 16 amino acids. The CDR3 nucleotides read TGCGCCAGCAGCGGGGACAGCTGGTATAGCACAGATACGCAGTATTTT. As protein: CASSGDSWYSTDTQYF.

The CDR3 DNA reads as TGTGCCTGGAGGTCTCACAGGGGGCCCTTTGAAGCTTTCTTT. Amino acid sequence: CAWRSHRGPFEAFF. The rearrangement links TRBV30 to TRBJ1-1, with 9 bases aligning to TRBD1. Losses at the gene ends were 3 bases for V and 7 bases for J; bases not matched to a gene: 9. The CDR3 covers 14 residues. The germline gives CDR1 GTSNPN, CDR2 SVGIG (reference sequence).

This chain uses TRBV7-2 with TRBJ1-2; tentatively, D is TRBD1 (6 bases). CDR3 length: 14 residues. Germline assignment: CDR1 SGHTA and CDR2 FQGNSA. V was clipped by 2 bases and J by 4 bases, with 11 bases between them. The chain's CDR3 is CASSLPGQIYGYTF. CDR3 in DNA: TGTGCCAGCAGCTTACCTGGACAGATCTATGGCTACACCTTC.

V and J are TRBV14 and TRBJ1-1; 9 nucleotides agree with TRBD1. J lost 4 bases, V lost 6 bases, and 3 bases had no gene match. The CDR3 length is 13 residues. Germline CDR1 and CDR2: SGHDN and FVKESK. This CDR3 reads CASSTDRGTEAFF. CDR3 bases: TGTGCCAGCAGTACGGACAGGGGCACTGAAGCTTTCTTT.